This TCR beta chain was recorded in a study of CXCR3-negative and CXCR3-positive naive CD8 T cells. Study-wide background: Overall TRB read output was some 140 million, and each library contained about 1.5 +/- 0.3 million reads. Notes on the study in general: Compared with CXCR3-negative naive cells, CXCR3-positive naive cells showed more hydrophobic TRB CDR3s. It was found that naive subsets had comparable surface CD5, and TCR strength was inferred from TRB CDR3 properties. Memory cells differed in TRBV-TRBJ usage, but naive CXCR3-negative and CXCR3-positive cells had similar usage. Much lower diversity was found in memory CD8+ cells, while both naive subsets had comparably high diversity.

The TRB libraries of cDNA were built by UMI-labeled 5' RACE. Each CDR3 protein gets one entry in TCRdb, which reprocessed the 5' RACE reads and gives no DNA. This sample's clone table lists 80,000 to 100,000 distinct CDR3 sequences. On this clonotype itself: Its antigen is unidentified.

The source is a human donor in good health. Some clones in this sample may be carry-over from other donors' samples. Sample: naive CXCR3+ CD8+ T cells from blood. The subset is: CD45RO-CCR7+CD27+CD95- naive CD8+ T cells expressing CXCR3 (TNR3+).

The CDR3 protein is CASSQNLGHQNTEAFF. V usage is TRBV12-3 or TRBV12-4 and J usage is TRBJ1-1; TCRdb returns TRBD1, unconfirmable since there is no DNA. This CDR3 region has 16 residues.